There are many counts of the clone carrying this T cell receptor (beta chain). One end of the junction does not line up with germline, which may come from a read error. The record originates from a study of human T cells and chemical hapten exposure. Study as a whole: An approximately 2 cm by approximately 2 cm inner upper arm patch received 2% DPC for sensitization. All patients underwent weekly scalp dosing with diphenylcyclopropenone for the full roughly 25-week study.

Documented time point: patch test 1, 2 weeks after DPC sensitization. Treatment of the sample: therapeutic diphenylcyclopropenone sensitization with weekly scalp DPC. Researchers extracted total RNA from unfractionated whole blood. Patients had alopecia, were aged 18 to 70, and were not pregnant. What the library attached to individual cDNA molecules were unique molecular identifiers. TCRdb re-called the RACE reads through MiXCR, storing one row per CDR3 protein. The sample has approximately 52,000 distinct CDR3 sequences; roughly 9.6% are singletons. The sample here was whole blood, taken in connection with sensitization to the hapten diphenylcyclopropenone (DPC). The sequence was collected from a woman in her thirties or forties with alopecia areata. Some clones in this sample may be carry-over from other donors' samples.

The CDR3 nucleotides read TGCATCGTTGTGCCCCCGGGGGAAAAACTGTTTTTT. It translates to CIVVPPGEKLFF. V usage is TRBV29-1 and J usage is TRBJ1-4; no firm D call. The CDR3 contains 12 residues. Germline loops: CDR1 SQVTM, CDR2 ANQGSEA.